These 13 T cell receptor beta chains originate from one sample sequenced in a study of Ad26.COV2.S vaccination and SARS-CoV-2 variants. As to treatment: some 19 received Ad26.COV2.S at low or high dose, single or two shots; roughly 5 received placebo; per-sample allocation not given. Samples were taken on day 63 after the first vaccine or placebo injection. Measured with immunoSEQ multiplex PCR; TCRdb has only the in-frame clones, and not every one. The data show some 270,000 clones, with 87% seen just once and roughly 3% held by the top ten. Sequenced material: peripheral blood, taken in a trial of Ad26.COV2.S vaccine versus placebo. The origin of the receptors is a person between 18 and 65 years old who received the Ad26.COV2.S COVID-19 vaccine or a placebo.

V and J are TRBV27 and TRBJ2-2; 14 bases are shared with TRBD2. V lost 7 bases to trimming and J lost 0 bases; unmatched junction nucleotides: 1. Germline V gene sequence: CDR1 MNHEY, CDR2 SMNVEV (reference sequence). The length of the CDR3 is 16 residues. CDR3 nucleotides: TGTGCCAGCACGGGACTAGCGGGGGCGAACACCGGGGAGCTGTTTTTT. Its translation is CASTGLAGANTGELFF.

This clone appeared a single time. The chain is built from TRBV7-2 and TRBJ2-1, with 14 bases fitting TRBD2. The germline CDR1 and CDR2 sequences are SGHTA and FQGNSA. The V gene end was trimmed by 4 bases and the J gene end by 2 bases; junction bases not matched to a gene: 10. The CDR3 runs to 19 residues. CDR3 coding DNA: TGTGCCAGCAGCTCCCGGCCTGGGACTAGCGGGAGTACCTACAATGAGCAGTTCTTC. As protein: CASSSRPGTSGSTYNEQFF. The whole variable domain, remainder taken from reference TRBV7-2 and TRBJ2-1, is GAGVSQSPSNKVTEKGKDVELRCDPISGHTALYWYRQSLGQGLEFLIYFQGNSAPDKSGLPSDRFSAERTGGSVSTLTIQRTQQEDSAVYLCASSSRPGTSGSTYNEQFFGPGTRLTVL.

The chain has TRBV5-1 and TRBJ1-2; TRBD1 matches at 8 bases. Germline V lookup: CDR1 SGHRS, CDR2 YFSETQ. The CDR3 consists of 15 residues. The junction had 8 bases not matched to a gene; V was cut back by 3 bases and J by 4 bases. The CDR3 DNA is TGCGCCAGCAGCTCTCGGACAGGGTCGGGCTATGGCTACACCTTC. Translation gives CASSSRTGSGYGYTF.

This clone has just a few counts. V and J are TRBV14 and TRBJ1-6; D is undetermined. The V gene lost 4 bases and the J gene lost 5 bases, with 12 bases spanning the gap. From germline, CDR1 is SGHDN and CDR2 FVKESK. CDR3 length equals 15 residues. Here the CDR3 reads CASSPEVHHNSPLHF. Written as DNA, the CDR3 is TGTGCCAGCAGCCCAGAAGTACACCATAATTCACCCCTCCACTTT.

The chain employs TRBV4-2 and TRBJ2-3; 8 nucleotides align to TRBD2. This CDR3 spans 17 amino acids. Germline loops: CDR1 LGHNA, CDR2 YNFKEQ. J gave up 0 bases and V 1 base, and 6 bases lay outside the gene matches. CDR3 sequence: CASSQAPASGSTDTQYF. Written as DNA, the CDR3 is TGTGCCAGCAGCCAAGCCCCCGCTAGCGGGAGCACAGATACGCAGTATTTT.

The table lists this clone with a count of one. The chain carries TRBV18 and TRBJ1-2; D might be TRBD1 (5 bases). Deletions cut 0 bases from V and 5 bases from J, with 16 bases between. The CDR3 is 16 residues long. Germline CDR1 KGHSH, CDR2 LQKENI. The CDR3 is CASSPPPTDNLYGYTF. The CDR3 nucleotides are TGTGCCAGCTCACCACCCCCGACAGATAACTTATATGGCTACACCTTC.

V usage is TRBV29-1 and J usage is TRBJ2-7; 9 bases align to TRBD1. Germline loops: CDR1 SQVTM, CDR2 ANQGSEA. This CDR3 region has 14 residues. The V and J ends lost 4 bases and 3 bases, in that order; junction bases with no gene match: 7. CDR3 bases: TGCAGCGTTGTGATGGGACAGGGTCGCTACGAGCAGTACGTC. Translating it yields CSVVMGQGRYEQYV.

The chain has TRBV11-2 and TRBJ2-1; D might be TRBD1 (6 bases). V was pared by 0 bases and J by 7 bases, with 22 bases between. This CDR3 spans 18 amino acids. Germline V gene data show CDR1 as SGHAT and CDR2 as FQNNGV. CDR3 residues: CASSLDGVGLGGRNEQFF. CDR3 DNA: TGTGCCAGCAGCTTAGATGGGGTCGGCCTAGGGGGTCGGAATGAGCAGTTCTTC.

J is TRBJ2-7 and V is TRBV2; 12 bases match TRBD2. The CDR3 spans 16 residues. With 6 bases clipped from V and 4 bases from J, the junction kept 10 bases outside the gene matches. The germline V gene encodes CDR1 SNHLY and CDR2 FYNNEI. The CDR3 sequence: CASRDPGTSGLYEQYV. CDR3 coding DNA: TGTGCCAGCAGAGACCCCGGGACTAGCGGGCTTTACGAGCAGTACGTC.

This clone was recorded once. The rearrangement uses TRBV18 and TRBJ1-5; D gene uncertain. Germline CDR1 and CDR2: KGHSH and LQKENI. This CDR3 has 14 amino acids. V lost 2 bases and J lost 4, with 9 bases in between. CDR3 DNA: TGTGCCAGCTCACCATCCTGGACTAATCAGCCCCAGCATTTT. It translates to CASSPSWTNQPQHF. Drawing the rest from reference TRBV18 and TRBJ1-5, the complete variable domain is NAGVMQNPRHLVRRRGQEARLRCSPMKGHSHVYWYRQLPEEGLKFMVYLQKENIIDESGMPKERFSAEFPKEGPSILRIQQVVRGDSAAYFCASSPSWTNQPQHFGDGTRLSIL.

This chain uses TRBV7-2 with TRBJ2-2; D gene ambiguous. CDR1 is SGHTA, CDR2 FQGNSA, per germline. CDR3 length equals 17 residues. Trimming cost V 4 bases and J 3 bases, with 18 bases left between them. The CDR3 loop reads CASSSRAVGPDTGELFF. Written as DNA, the CDR3 is TGTGCCAGCAGCTCACGGGCGGTTGGCCCGGACACCGGGGAGCTGTTTTTT.

The rearrangement uses TRBV11-2 and TRBJ1-1; no clear D. V gave up 2 bases and J gave up 2 bases, with 12 bases separating them. CDR3 size: 15 residues. CDR1 SGHAT and CDR2 FQNNGV come from the germline V gene. This chain's CDR3 is CASSLSAAHNTEAFF. The DNA for the CDR3 is TGTGCCAGCAGCTTATCGGCGGCACATAACACTGAAGCTTTCTTT.

This clone showed up just once. The chain recombines TRBV6-6 with TRBJ2-2; tentatively, D is TRBD1 (5 bases). Germline CDR1 MNHNY, CDR2 SVGAGI (reference sequence). This CDR3 comprises 15 residues. V gave up 5 bases and J gave up 7 bases, with 17 bases separating them. The CDR3 here is CASSLLGATVGELFF. The CDR3 DNA follows: TGTGCCAGCAGTCTCCTTGGGGCAACAGTCGGGGAGCTGTTTTTT.